A selection of T cell receptor beta chains follows, all from one sample in a study of T cells in Graves' hyperthyroidism and ophthalmopathy. TCRdb redid the calling of the multiplex PCR reads with MiXCR, one entry per CDR3 protein. The sample lists about 420,000 distinct CDR3 sequences; around a sixth were seen once. Sequencing was performed on blood. Every receptor here comes from a woman between 18 and 30 years old with Graves' hyperthyroidism. CDR3s include the opening cysteine and the closing phenylalanine or tryptophan. Each record gives: J gene, clone size, V gene, D gene, CDR3 length, CDR3 DNA, CDR3 protein. The D gene is left open where the match is weak. Not every row has a clone size; where given, it reads once, few, many or a size class.

TRBJ1-1	NA	TRBV5-1	NA	14	TGCGCCAGCAGCTTGTCAGTTAGGAACACTGAAGCTTTCTTT	CASSLSVRNTEAFF
TRBJ1-6	many	TRBV27	NA	14	TGTGCCAGCAGTTTATGGGGGGCTTATTCACCCCTCCACTTT	CASSLWGAYSPLHF
TRBJ2-6	NA	TRBV7-2	NA	16	TGTGCCAGCAGCTCGGGAACCCTCTCTGGGGCCAACGTCCTGACTTTC	CASSSGTLSGANVLTF
TRBJ2-7	many	TRBV3-1	TRBD2	15	TGTGCCAGCAGCCAAGCGCTAGCGGGGGGATACGAGCAGTACTTC	CASSQALAGGYEQYF
TRBJ2-3	NA	TRBV4-1	NA	13	TGCGCCAGCAGCCAAACGGCCACAGATACGCAGTATTTT	CASSQTATDTQYF
TRBJ2-1	many	TRBV20-1	TRBD1	15	TGCAGTGCTAGAGTTATGACAGGGGTTGGTAATGAGCAGTTCTTC	CSARVMTGVGNEQFF
TRBJ2-7	once	TRBV4-3	NA	15	TGCGCCAGCAGCCAAGATAAAGGAACCTCCTACGAGCAGTACTTC	CASSQDKGTSYEQYF
TRBJ1-1	many	TRBV13	NA	14	TGTGCCAGCAGCTTAGGAGAAATGAACACTGAAGCTTTCTTT	CASSLGEMNTEAFF
TRBJ2-1	NA	TRBV6-1	TRBD1	12	TGTGCCAGCAGTAACCGGGACAGGGAGCAGTTCTTC	CASSNRDREQFF
TRBJ1-3	NA	TRBV27	NA	14	TGTGCCAGCAGTTTGACAGTGGAGGGAAACACCATATATTTT	CASSLTVEGNTIYF
TRBJ1-3	many	TRBV12-3/TRBV12-4	NA	11	TGTGCCAGCAGTTCCGCGAACACCATATATTTT	CASSSANTIYF
TRBJ2-5	many	TRBV6-1	NA	13	TGTGCCAGCAGTGGATCGGACGAAGAGACCCAGTACTTC	CASSGSDEETQYF
TRBJ2-7	many	TRBV6-5	NA	16	TGTGCCAGCAGTTACTTCCCGGTCGTTGGAAAGTACGAGCAGTACTTC	CASSYFPVVGKYEQYF
TRBJ1-4	few	TRBV6-1	NA	14	TGTGCCAGCAGAAGGGGACAAGTTAATGAAAAACTGTTTTTT	CASRRGQVNEKLFF
TRBJ2-3	many	TRBV11-1	NA	17	TGTGCCAGCAGCGCCTCAGTCGGACGTTCTAGCACAGATACGCAGTATTTT	CASSASVGRSSTDTQYF
TRBJ2-1	few	TRBV7-9	NA	16	TGTGCCAGCAGCCCTCAGCGAATGGGATTCTACAATGAGCAGTTCTTC	CASSPQRMGFYNEQFF